The rows below give T cell receptor beta chains drawn from one sample of a study of radiotherapy plus CTLA-4 blockade in lung cancer. Using immunoSEQ multiplex PCR, the repertoire was profiled, and TCRdb retains in-frame clones only, with some absent. The sample includes approximately 48,000 clones, 70% to 90% of them seen just once. The source material was peripheral blood, sampled from a patient treated with radiotherapy plus ipilimumab. The receptors here all came from a human donor with non-small cell lung cancer whose response to radiotherapy plus ipilimumab could not be evaluated. The CDR3 runs from the conserved cysteine through the conserved F or W.

V | CDR3
TRBV11-2 | CASSWSRGVEKLFF
TRBV6-1 | CASRGQGPTEAFF
TRBV7-9 | CASSIPQGHNEQFF
TRBV9 | CASSVRQGTAGELFF
TRBV4-2 | CASSSTGTGGNEKLFF
TRBV28 | CASSLWSQGNTEAFF
TRBV18 | CASSPRGVTDTQYF
TRBV28 | CASSFSGSGDNEQFF
TRBV2 | CASSEGANLQYF
TRBV5-6 | CASSPELAGGYNEQFF
TRBV9 | CASSVGGNYGYTF
TRBV6-1 | CASSERPGTGTQPQHF
TRBV6-1 | CASSEYGELFF
TRBV7-3 | CASSLPGNEQFF
TRBV4-3 | CASSQDFGRGTEAFF
TRBV6-1 | CASTLLGQGTGYTF
TRBV6-5 | CASSYSGGPYNEQFF
TRBV11-2 | CASSPRISLAAHLENIQYF
TRBV6-5 | CASGLAVGDYGYTF
TRBV2 | CASSPTSGRAREQFF
TRBV5-1 | CASSPGQGAIGTEAFF
TRBV28 | CASQGVGTDTQYF
TRBV19 | CASSIPGTTGELFF
TRBV18 | CASSPQDRVYYNEQFF
TRBV7-9 | CASSVRVVNTEAFF
TRBV5-6 | CASSLRTSYEQYF
TRBV28 | CASSPLAWVFSGNTIYF
TRBV6-5 | CASSYVRGVSGEAFF
TRBV7-2 | CASSPGQGAMGEKLFF
TRBV5-1 | CASSLGDRGPNTEAFF
TRBV18 | CASSRTGSYEQYF
TRBV7-8 | CASSLTLGAGVEAFF
TRBV5-8 | CASSFGLALYNEQFF
TRBV6-6 | CASSKRDRAVYEQYF
TRBV5-8 | CASSLNGQMNTEAFF
TRBV6-5 | CASSGGLVGSEQYF
TRBV4-2 | CASSQGFGTAYTDTQYF
TRBV9 | CASSVEISGGGIDGYTF
TRBV9 | CASSASGDTQYF
TRBV4-2 | CASSRSPGVTNEKLFF
TRBV28 | CASRWTSAEETQYF
TRBV6-5 | CASRSTVHEQYF
TRBV6-5 | CASRASGSTDTQYF
TRBV28 | CASSPTTGPNYNEQFF
TRBV2 | CASSEWDRNQPQHF